Below, one T cell receptor beta chain is given with its context. Sequencing was performed with immunoSEQ multiplex PCR; in TCRdb, only in-frame clones are kept and a portion is missing. The data show nearly 200,000 clones, about 80% seen once. CDR3 length: 15 residues. V lost 4 bases, J lost 4 bases, and 6 bases stayed unmatched. The data were obtained in a study of blood T cell repertoires in COVID-19. The TCR sequence derives from a human donor with acute or convalescent COVID-19. The donor label of this sample is uncertain. The specimen sequenced was peripheral blood. This chain joins TRBV23-1 and TRBJ2-1, with TRBD1 matching over 8 bases. TRBV23-1 is placed among ORFs of uncertain function. The CDR3 sequence is CASSLNRGTYNEQFF. Here the CDR3 DNA reads TGCGCCAGCAGTCTTAACAGGGGGACATACAATGAGCAGTTCTTC.